The clone carrying this T cell receptor beta chain was counted a few times. Antigen: not known. The data stem from a study of T cells in Graves' hyperthyroidism and ophthalmopathy. Study as a whole: Upon initial diagnosis and before any treatment, peripheral blood was collected. Whole-study findings and limits: From stable hyperthyroidism, ophthalmopathy was separated by a 13 V-J model.

This CDR3 comprises 14 residues. V was pared by 9 bases and J by 3 bases, with 11 bases of the junction left unmatched. Germline V gene lookup returns CDR1 SNHLY and CDR2 FYNNEI. TCR beta CDR3 regions were amplified from RNA. A first-round RT-PCR of the TCR CDR3 used the HTBI primer set. TCRdb re-called the multiplex PCR reads with MiXCR, one entry per CDR3 protein. Found here are about 350,000 distinct CDR3 sequences, roughly 13% of them singletons; the top ten hold about 22%. Sequenced: blood. The chain carries TRBV2 and TRBJ2-7; 7 nucleotides line up with TRBD1. The origin of this receptor is a woman in her twenties or thirties with Graves' hyperthyroidism. Here the CDR3 reads CASFVQGENYEQYF. The CDR3 DNA reads as TGTGCCAGTTTTGTCCAGGGGGAGAACTACGAGCAGTACTTC.